Listed below are T cell receptor beta chains from one sample, sequenced in a study of blood T cell repertoires in COVID-19. Using immunoSEQ multiplex PCR, the repertoire was profiled, and TCRdb retains in-frame clones only, with some absent. The sample holds around 230,000 clones; approximately 82% are singletons and the top ten take approximately 15%. Input material: PBMCs or T cells enriched from blood (not recorded which). The receptors here all came from a man aged 35-49 years who had recovered from COVID-19. Both conserved end residues are part of each CDR3. The D gene is left open where the match is weak. Clone size is shown for a subset of rows, as once, few, many or a class of expanded clone.

v_gene,abundance,d_gene,j_gene,CDR3aa,CDR3nt
TRBV28,-,-,TRBJ1-5,CASSLKLGARDQPQHF,TGTGCCAGCAGTCTTAAGCTAGGGGCGCGAGACCAGCCCCAGCATTTT
TRBV7-9,-,TRBD1,TRBJ1-3,CASSSFYGQGAGNTIYF,TGTGCCAGCAGCAGCTTCTATGGACAGGGGGCAGGAAACACCATATATTTT
TRBV5-4,-,-,TRBJ2-2,CASSLYTGTPPELFF,TGTGCCAGCAGCTTGTACACAGGAACACCGCCGGAGCTGTTTTTT
TRBV19,-,-,TRBJ2-6,CASSSTRRSFSGANVLTF,TGTGCCAGTAGTAGCACAAGGCGGAGCTTCTCTGGGGCCAACGTCCTGACTTTC
TRBV5-1,-,-,TRBJ2-5,CASSLDLARNQETQYF,TGCGCCAGCAGCTTGGATCTAGCGCGAAACCAAGAGACCCAGTACTTC
TRBV28,-,-,TRBJ1-4,CASSPGTNEKLFF,TGTGCCAGCAGTCCCGGGACTAATGAAAAACTGTTTTTT
TRBV10-3,-,TRBD1,TRBJ1-2,CAIDRGQAGYTF,TGTGCCATAGACAGGGGGCAGGCGGGCTACACCTTC
TRBV6-5,-,TRBD1,TRBJ1-5,CASSSRTGARVQPQHF,TGTGCCAGCAGTTCGAGGACAGGAGCGAGAGTTCAGCCCCAGCATTTT
TRBV19,few,-,TRBJ1-3,CASSPGTLSSGNTIYF,TGTGCCAGTAGTCCCGGGACATTAAGCTCTGGAAACACCATATATTTT
TRBV3-1/TRBV3-2,-,-,TRBJ1-2,CASSPRDGGKGYTF,TGTGCCAGCAGCCCCCGGGACGGGGGGAAAGGCTACACCTTC
TRBV12-3/TRBV12-4,-,-,TRBJ1-2,CASREGGYGYTF,TGTGCCAGCAGAGAGGGGGGGTATGGCTACACCTTC
TRBV7-9,-,TRBD1,TRBJ1-1,CASSLGQGSTEAFF,TGTGCCAGCAGCTTGGGACAGGGGTCTACTGAAGCTTTCTTT
TRBV7-3,once,TRBD2,TRBJ2-3,CASSPAGGITDTQYF,TGTGCCAGCAGCCCAGCGGGGGGAATCACAGATACGCAGTATTTT
TRBV5-1,-,TRBD1,TRBJ2-7,CASNTPDRGSNEQYF,TGCGCCAGCAACACACCGGACAGGGGCAGCAACGAGCAGTACTTC
TRBV4-1,once,-,TRBJ2-1,CASSQDAGFNEQFF,TGCGCCAGCAGCCAAGATGCTGGCTTCAATGAGCAGTTCTTC
TRBV7-3,-,TRBD2,TRBJ2-1,CASSPPGTSGVGGEQFF,TGTGCCAGCAGCCCCCCCGGGACTAGCGGGGTGGGGGGTGAGCAGTTCTTC
TRBV6-4,-,TRBD1,TRBJ2-3,CASSPGTGEPDTQYF,TGTGCCAGCAGTCCCGGGACAGGGGAACCAGATACGCAGTATTTT
TRBV5-1,few,-,TRBJ2-1,CASSFIGGGYNEQFF,TGCGCCAGCAGCTTTATTGGAGGAGGATACAATGAGCAGTTCTTC
TRBV4-1,-,-,TRBJ1-1,CASSQRRGGPEAFF,TGCGCCAGCAGCCAAAGACGGGGGGGCCCTGAAGCTTTCTTT
TRBV6-2/TRBV6-3,few,-,TRBJ1-1,CASSYVMNTEAFF,TGTGCCAGCAGTTACGTTATGAACACTGAAGCTTTCTTT
TRBV30,few,-,TRBJ1-2,CAWSTGRYGYTF,TGTGCCTGGAGTACAGGCCGCTATGGCTACACCTTC
TRBV7-5,-,-,TRBJ2-7,CVRSPEAGAPYEQYF,TGTGTCAGAAGCCCTGAGGCAGGGGCCCCCTACGAGCAGTACTTC
TRBV20-1,-,TRBD1,TRBJ1-2,CSASRARGYGYTF,TGCAGTGCTAGTAGGGCCAGGGGGTATGGCTACACCTTC
TRBV30,-,TRBD2,TRBJ2-1,CAWGKGLAGSYNEQFF,TGTGCCTGGGGTAAAGGACTAGCCGGATCCTACAATGAGCAGTTCTTC
TRBV5-1,-,-,TRBJ2-1,CASVRGGSSSYNEQFF,TGCGCCAGCGTTAGGGGGGGCTCAAGCTCCTACAATGAGCAGTTCTTC
TRBV6-6,few,TRBD1,TRBJ2-7,CASSFGQGDEQYF,TGTGCCAGCAGTTTCGGACAGGGGGACGAGCAGTACTTC
TRBV28,-,TRBD1,TRBJ1-1,CASSSGTVGTEAFF,TGTGCCAGCAGCTCCGGGACAGTTGGGACTGAAGCTTTCTTT
TRBV7-9,few,TRBD1,TRBJ2-7,CASSVKQGYEQYF,TGTGCCAGCAGCGTAAAACAGGGGTACGAGCAGTACTTC
TRBV16,-,-,TRBJ1-4,CASSQSQGSNEKLFF,TGTGCCAGCAGCCAATCCCAGGGCTCCAATGAAAAACTGTTTTTT
TRBV4-3,-,TRBD1,TRBJ1-1,CASSQNRGSGWEAFF,TGCGCCAGCAGCCAAAACAGGGGTTCGGGGTGGGAAGCTTTCTTT
TRBV14,once,-,TRBJ1-6,CASSKDRNSPLHF,TGTGCCAGCAGCAAAGACCGGAATTCACCCCTCCACTTT
TRBV13,-,TRBD1,TRBJ1-1,CASSVITGGRAEAFF,TGTGCCAGCAGCGTCATTACAGGGGGCAGGGCTGAAGCTTTCTTT
TRBV28,once,TRBD1,TRBJ1-4,CASSSRDSLENEKLFF,TGTGCCAGCAGTTCTCGGGACAGCCTAGAAAATGAAAAACTGTTTTTT
TRBV10-1,-,TRBD1,TRBJ1-3,CASREGAGNTIYF,TGCGCCAGCAGGGAGGGGGCAGGAAACACCATATATTTT
TRBV25-1,once,TRBD1,TRBJ1-4,CASGKGAGVEKLFF,TGTGCCAGCGGCAAGGGGGCCGGAGTTGAAAAACTGTTTTTT
TRBV30,-,-,TRBJ1-2,CAWDRNYGYTF,TGTGCCTGGGACAGAAACTATGGCTACACCTTC
TRBV9,-,-,TRBJ2-5,CASSPDEGWETQYF,TGTGCCAGCAGTCCCGATGAGGGCTGGGAGACCCAGTACTTC
TRBV7-5,-,-,TRBJ2-1,CVRSSSGASGRNGSGEQFF,TGTGTCAGAAGCTCCTCCGGGGCCAGCGGGAGGAATGGATCTGGTGAGCAGTTCTTC
TRBV9,-,-,TRBJ1-5,CASSVSGGREPQHF,TGTGCCAGCAGCGTCAGCGGGGGCCGTGAGCCCCAGCATTTT
TRBV6-1,-,TRBD1,TRBJ1-2,CASSEGQGQGVHYTF,TGTGCCAGCAGTGAAGGACAGGGCCAAGGGGTTCACTACACCTTC
TRBV11-2,-,-,TRBJ1-1,CASRPVGVPEAFF,TGTGCCAGCAGACCGGTAGGGGTCCCTGAAGCTTTCTTT
TRBV19,-,-,TRBJ2-3,CASSTQRGSRDTQYF,TGTGCCAGTAGTACCCAACGGGGTTCAAGGGATACGCAGTATTTT
TRBV12-3/TRBV12-4,-,-,TRBJ1-2,CASSFSGADGYTF,TGTGCCAGCAGTTTCTCAGGGGCCGATGGCTACACCTTC
TRBV7-9,-,-,TRBJ1-1,CASSYYTNTEAFF,TGTGCCAGCAGCTACTACACGAACACTGAAGCTTTCTTT
TRBV28,-,-,TRBJ1-1,CASSLWRSGTEAFF,TGTGCCAGCAGTTTATGGAGGTCTGGGACTGAAGCTTTCTTT